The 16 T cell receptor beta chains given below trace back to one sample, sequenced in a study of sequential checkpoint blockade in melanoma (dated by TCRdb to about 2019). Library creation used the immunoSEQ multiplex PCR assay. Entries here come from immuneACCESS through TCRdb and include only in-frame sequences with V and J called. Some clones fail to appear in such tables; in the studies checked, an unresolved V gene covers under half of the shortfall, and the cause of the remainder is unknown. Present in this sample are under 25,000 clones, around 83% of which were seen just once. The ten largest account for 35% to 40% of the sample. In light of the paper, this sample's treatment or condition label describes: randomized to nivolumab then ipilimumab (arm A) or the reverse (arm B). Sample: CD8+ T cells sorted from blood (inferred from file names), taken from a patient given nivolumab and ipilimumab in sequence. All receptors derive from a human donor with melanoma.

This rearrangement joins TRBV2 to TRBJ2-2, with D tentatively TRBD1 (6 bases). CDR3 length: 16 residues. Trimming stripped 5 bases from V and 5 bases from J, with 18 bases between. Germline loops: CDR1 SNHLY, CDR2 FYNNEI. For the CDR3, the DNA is TGTGCCAGCAGTCATACAGGGTCTACCACTACCGGGGAGCTGTTTTTT. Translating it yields CASSHTGSTTTGELFF. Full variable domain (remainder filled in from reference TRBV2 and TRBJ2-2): EPEVTQTPSHQVTQMGQEVILRCVPISNHLYFYWYRQILGQKVEFLVSFYNNEISEKSEIFDDQFSVERPDGSNFTLKIRSTKLEDSAMYFCASSHTGSTTTGELFFGEGSRLTVL.

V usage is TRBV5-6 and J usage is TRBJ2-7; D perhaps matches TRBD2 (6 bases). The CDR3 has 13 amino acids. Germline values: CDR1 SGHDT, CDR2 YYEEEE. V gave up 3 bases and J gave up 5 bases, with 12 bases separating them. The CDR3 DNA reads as TGTGCCAGCAGCTGGGGTGGCGGGGACGAGCAGTACTTC. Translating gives CASSWGGGDEQYF.

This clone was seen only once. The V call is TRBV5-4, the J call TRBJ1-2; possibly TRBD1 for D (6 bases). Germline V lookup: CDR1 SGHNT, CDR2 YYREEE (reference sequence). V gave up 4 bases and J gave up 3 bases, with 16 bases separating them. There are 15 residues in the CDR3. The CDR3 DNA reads TGTGCCAGCAGCACCTGGGACACTGGGGACTATGGCTACACCTTC. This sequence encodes CASSTWDTGDYGYTF. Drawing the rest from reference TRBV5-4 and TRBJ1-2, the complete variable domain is ETGVTQSPTHLIKTRGQQVTLRCSSQSGHNTVSWYQQALGQGPQFIFQYYREEENGRGNFPPRFSGLQFPNYSSELNVNALELDDSALYLCASSTWDTGDYGYTFGSGTRLTVV.

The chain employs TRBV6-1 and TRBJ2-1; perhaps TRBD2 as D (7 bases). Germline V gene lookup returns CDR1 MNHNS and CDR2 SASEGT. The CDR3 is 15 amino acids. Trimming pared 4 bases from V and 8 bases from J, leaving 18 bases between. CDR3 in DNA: TGTGCCAGCAGTGGGGGGGGGTACAGGGAAGATGAGCAGTTCTTC. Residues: CASSGGGYREDEQFF.

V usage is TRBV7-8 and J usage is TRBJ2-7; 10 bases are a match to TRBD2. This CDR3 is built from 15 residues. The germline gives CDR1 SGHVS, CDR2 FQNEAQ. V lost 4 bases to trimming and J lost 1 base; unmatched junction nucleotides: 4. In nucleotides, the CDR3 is TGTGCCAGCAGCTACGGACTAGCGGCTTCCTACGAGCAGTACTTC. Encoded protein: CASSYGLAASYEQYF.

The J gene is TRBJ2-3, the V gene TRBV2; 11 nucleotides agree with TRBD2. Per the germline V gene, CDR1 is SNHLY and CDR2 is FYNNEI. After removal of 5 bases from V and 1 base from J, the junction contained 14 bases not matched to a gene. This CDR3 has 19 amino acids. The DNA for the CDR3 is TGTGCCAGCAGTTATCCGGGACTAGCGGCAGGACGGGGCACAGATACGCAGTATTTT. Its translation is CASSYPGLAAGRGTDTQYF.

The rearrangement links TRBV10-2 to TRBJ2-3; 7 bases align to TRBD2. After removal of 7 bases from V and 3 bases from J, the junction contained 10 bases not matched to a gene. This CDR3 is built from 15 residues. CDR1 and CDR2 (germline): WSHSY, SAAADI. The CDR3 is CASNTGTISTDTQYF. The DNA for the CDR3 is TGCGCCAGCAATACCGGGACTATCAGTACAGATACGCAGTATTTT.

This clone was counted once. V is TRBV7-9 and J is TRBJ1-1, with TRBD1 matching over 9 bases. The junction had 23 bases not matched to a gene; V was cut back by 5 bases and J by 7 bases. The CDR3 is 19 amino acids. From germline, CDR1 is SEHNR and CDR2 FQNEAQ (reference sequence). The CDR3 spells CASSPIPGQGSNPAGEAFF. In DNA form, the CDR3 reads TGTGCCAGCAGCCCGATACCGGGACAGGGATCTAATCCTGCTGGTGAAGCTTTCTTT.

In DNA form, the CDR3 reads TGTGCCAGCAGCTCAGGGGATAGCAATCAGCCCCAGCATTTT. Residues: CASSSGDSNQPQHF. The chain recombines TRBV5-5 with TRBJ1-5; a weak D match, TRBD1 (6 bases). The V end was cut by 3 bases, the J end by 0 bases, with 7 bases between. The CDR3 consists of 14 residues. The germline V gene encodes CDR1 SGHKS and CDR2 YYEKEE (reference sequence).

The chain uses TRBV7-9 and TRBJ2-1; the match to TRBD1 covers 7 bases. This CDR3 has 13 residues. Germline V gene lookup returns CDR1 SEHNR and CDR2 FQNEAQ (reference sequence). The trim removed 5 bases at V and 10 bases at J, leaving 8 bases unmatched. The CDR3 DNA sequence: TGTGCCAGCAGCCGGGACAGCCAGCCCGAGCAGTTCTTC. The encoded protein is CASSRDSQPEQFF.

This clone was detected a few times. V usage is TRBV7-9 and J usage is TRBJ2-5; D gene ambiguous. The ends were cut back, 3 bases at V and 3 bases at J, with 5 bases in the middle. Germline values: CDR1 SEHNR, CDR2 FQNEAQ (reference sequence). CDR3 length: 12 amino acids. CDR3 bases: TGTGCCAGCAGCTTCGTCGAAGAGACCCAGTACTTC. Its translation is CASSFVEETQYF. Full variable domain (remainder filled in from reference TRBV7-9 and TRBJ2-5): DTGVSQNPRHKITKRGQNVTFRCDPISEHNRLYWYRQTLGQGPEFLTYFQNEAQLEKSRLLSDRFSAERPKGSFSTLEIQRTEQGDSAMYLCASSFVEETQYFGPGTRLLVL.

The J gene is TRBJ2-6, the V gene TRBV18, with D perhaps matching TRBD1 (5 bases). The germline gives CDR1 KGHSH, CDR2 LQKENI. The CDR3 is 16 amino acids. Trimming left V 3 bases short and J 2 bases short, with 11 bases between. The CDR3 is CASSPGQDTGANVLTF. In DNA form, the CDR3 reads TGTGCCAGCTCACCGGGGCAAGATACTGGGGCCAACGTCCTGACTTTC.

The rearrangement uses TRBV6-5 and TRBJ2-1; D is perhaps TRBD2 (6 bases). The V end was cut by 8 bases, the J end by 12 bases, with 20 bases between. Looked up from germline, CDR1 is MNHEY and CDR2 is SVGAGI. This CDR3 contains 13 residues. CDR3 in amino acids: CASYGGEGIGQFF. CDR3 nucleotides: TGTGCCAGCTACGGGGGAGAGGGAATAGGGCAGTTCTTC.

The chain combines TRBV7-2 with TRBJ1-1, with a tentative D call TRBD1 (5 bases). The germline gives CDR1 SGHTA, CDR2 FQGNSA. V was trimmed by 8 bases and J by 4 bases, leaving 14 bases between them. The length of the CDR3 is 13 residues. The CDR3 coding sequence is TGTGCCAGCCGCAATGGGGGGGTCACTGAAGCTTTCTTT. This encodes CASRNGGVTEAFF.

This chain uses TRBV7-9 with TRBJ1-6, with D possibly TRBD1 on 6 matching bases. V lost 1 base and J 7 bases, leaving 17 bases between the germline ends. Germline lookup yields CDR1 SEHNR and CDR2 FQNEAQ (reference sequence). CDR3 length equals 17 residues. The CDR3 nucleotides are TGTGCCAGCAGCTTAGGGGACGGGGCAGGGGCAAATTCACCCCTCCACTTT. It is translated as CASSLGDGAGANSPLHF.

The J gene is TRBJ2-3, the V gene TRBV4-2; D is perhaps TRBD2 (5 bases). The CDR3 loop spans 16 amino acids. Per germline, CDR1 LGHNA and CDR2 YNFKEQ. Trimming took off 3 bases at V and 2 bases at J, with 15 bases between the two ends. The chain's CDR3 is CASSHPISGNTDTQYF. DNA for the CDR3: TGTGCCAGCAGCCACCCCATAAGCGGTAACACAGATACGCAGTATTTT.